This entry describes one T cell receptor beta chain. Source study methods: Nucleated cell counts were estimated from reference gene primer amplification. Sequenced by immunoSEQ multiplex PCR; TCRdb stores in-frame clones only, minus some. The V and J calls and the clone size are those of that table, but D and trimming were determined from the DNA. The table lists 150,000 to 200,000 clones, 86% of them singletons. The entry originates in a study of blood T cell repertoires in COVID-19. Study in general: Samples came from the United States, Italy and Spain, spanning acute and convalescent COVID-19. Sources were T cells, B-cell-depleted T cells, or PBMCs; the material itself was cDNA or gDNA.

The CDR3 is 11 amino acids. From germline, CDR1 is MNHEY and CDR2 SVGAGI. V lost 6 bases and J lost 5, with 7 bases in between. The sample taken for sequencing was peripheral blood. This clonotype originated in a man younger than 35 with acute or convalescent COVID-19. The chain uses TRBV6-5 and TRBJ1-1; D remains unclear. CDR3 residues: CASRRETEAFF. In DNA, the CDR3 is TGTGCCAGCAGACGGGAAACTGAAGCTTTCTTT.